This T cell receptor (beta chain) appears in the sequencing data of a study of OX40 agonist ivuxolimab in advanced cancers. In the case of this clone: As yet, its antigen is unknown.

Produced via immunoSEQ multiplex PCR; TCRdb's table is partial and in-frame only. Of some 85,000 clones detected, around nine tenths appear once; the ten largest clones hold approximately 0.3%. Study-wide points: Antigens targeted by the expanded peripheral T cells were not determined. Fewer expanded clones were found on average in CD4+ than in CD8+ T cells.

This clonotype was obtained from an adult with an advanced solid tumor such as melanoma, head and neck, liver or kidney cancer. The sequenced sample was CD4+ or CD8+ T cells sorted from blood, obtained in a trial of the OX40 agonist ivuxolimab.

The DNA of the CDR3 is TGCGCCAGCAGCCAAGAGGGATACTCTGGAAACACCATATATTTT. Encoded protein: CASSQEGYSGNTIYF. This chain links TRBV4-1 with TRBJ1-3; the D is unclear. CDR3 length: 15 residues. CDR1 is MGHRA and CDR2 is YSYEKL in the germline V gene. V dropped 0 bases and J dropped 0 bases, with 6 bases sitting between them.